This TCR beta chain was profiled in a study of cytomegalovirus exposure and HLA in healthy donors. Whole-study findings and limits: Most TCR sequences were seen very rarely across donors, but some public TCRs occurred in many. Most of the CMV-associated TCR beta chains (in a later analysis) appeared to be HLA-restricted.

The ends lost 5 bases at V and 3 bases at J; junction bases unmatched: 8. There are 16 residues in the CDR3. CDR1 is SGHAT, CDR2 FQNNGV, per germline. The primer mix had 60 Vbeta and 13 Jbeta primers. Original handling: The authors later counted 75 million to 90 million unique TCR beta chains, 9 million to 12 million of them shared. The table came from immunoSEQ multiplex PCR; TCRdb's copy has only in-frame clones and leaves some out. The DNA was the basis for D and trimming; V, J and clone size are from that table. The sample has about 140,000 clones; about two thirds are singletons. With regard to this clone: No antigen is known for it.

Donors likely had unrecorded immune exposures despite being nominally healthy when sampled. Input material: PBMCs. This chain links TRBV11-2 with TRBJ2-1, with 9 bases that match TRBD2. This receptor was obtained from a man aged 55 to 70 in good health and CMV-seronegative. CDR3: CASSPVAGVVYNEQFF. CDR3 bases: TGTGCCAGCAGCCCAGTAGCGGGAGTGGTCTACAATGAGCAGTTCTTC.